The clone carrying this T cell receptor (beta chain) was picked up a small number of times. As processed by the authors: Amplification of reference gene primers provided the estimated nucleated cell counts. The assay was immunoSEQ multiplex PCR, and TCRdb's table has in-frame clones only and misses some. D and trimming come from the DNA, and the V and J calls and clone size come from that table. Of about 370,000 clones in the sample, about 90% are singletons; the top ten hold 1.7%. This sample was taken from a study of blood T cell repertoires in COVID-19. About the study: PBMCs, B-cell-depleted T cells, or T cells provided the cDNA or gDNA that made up the material.

Participants were aged about 18 to 89 years from some 24 US areas. Cohort 3 recovered donors had two negative PCRs, clearance, or symptom resolution. The CDR3 is 13 amino acids. CDR1 MGHRA and CDR2 YSYEKL come from the germline V gene. Trimming cost V 1 base and J 7 bases, with 11 bases left between them. The rearrangement links TRBV4-1 to TRBJ2-7; possible D gene TRBD2, 5 bases. The sequence derives from a young woman who had recovered from COVID-19. The sequenced sample was PBMCs or T cells enriched from blood (not recorded which). The CDR3 reads CASSQGPRREQYF. CDR3 DNA: TGCGCCAGCAGCCAAGGACCCAGGAGGGAGCAGTACTTC.